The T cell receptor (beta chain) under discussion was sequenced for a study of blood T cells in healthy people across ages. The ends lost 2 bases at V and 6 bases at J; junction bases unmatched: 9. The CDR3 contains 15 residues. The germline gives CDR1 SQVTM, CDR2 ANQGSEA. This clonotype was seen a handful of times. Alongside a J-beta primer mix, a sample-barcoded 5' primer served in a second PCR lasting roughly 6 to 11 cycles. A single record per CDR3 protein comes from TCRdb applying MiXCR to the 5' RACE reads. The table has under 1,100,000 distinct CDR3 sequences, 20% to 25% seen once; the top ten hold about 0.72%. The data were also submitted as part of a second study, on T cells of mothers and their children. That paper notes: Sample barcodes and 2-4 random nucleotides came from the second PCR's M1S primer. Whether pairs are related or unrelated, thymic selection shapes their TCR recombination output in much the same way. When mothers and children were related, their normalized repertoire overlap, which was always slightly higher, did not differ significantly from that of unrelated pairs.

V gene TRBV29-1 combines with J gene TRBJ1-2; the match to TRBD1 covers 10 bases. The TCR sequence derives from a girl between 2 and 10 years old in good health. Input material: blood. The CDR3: CSVERGTGAIDGYTF. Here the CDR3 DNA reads TGCAGCGTTGAAAGGGGGACAGGGGCAATCGATGGCTACACCTTC.